This TCR beta chain was obtained from a study of T cell responses to AZD1222 COVID-19 vaccine. Overall study findings and caveats: Every sample of the repertoires postdated the peak T cell response. Reports say nearly half of spike-specific TCRs go after unmutated variant regions. Once two AZD1222 doses were given, Spike-specific TCR breadth and depth went up. Across spike, vaccine-associated CD4 TCRs were found, dominant at 160-218 and 743-854.

Details on this clone: The antigen remains undetermined.

CDR1 is LNHDA, CDR2 SQIVND, per germline (reference sequence). V lost 4 bases and J lost 8, with 26 bases in between. The CDR3 length is 17 residues. This table comes from immunoSEQ multiplex PCR, and its TCRdb copy is limited to in-frame clones, with some not included. There are tens of thousands of clones in the sample; approximately 91% occur only once, and over 20% lies in the top ten. The TCR was taken from an adult in good health. The starting material was peripheral blood, obtained on day 0 of AZD1222 vaccination. This chain uses TRBV19 with TRBJ1-2; a possible D gene is TRBD1 (6 bases). Here the CDR3 DNA reads TGTGCCAGTAGTACGAACACTGCTGAGACAGGCCCCCGGGGCTACACCTTC. It is translated as CASSTNTAETGPRGYTF.